The 5 T cell receptor beta chains given below trace back to one sample, sequenced in a study of beta chain features in type 1 diabetes (dated by TCRdb to about 2018). The library was produced with the immunoSEQ multiplex PCR assay. The High Capacity cDNA Reverse Transcription Kit was used to reverse transcribe all of the isolated RNA, meaning that expressed TCRB transcripts were what got sequenced. TCRdb stores this immuneACCESS table with in-frame sequences only. Part of the clones is absent; in the studies checked, under half of the shortfall reflects unresolved V genes, and no reason is known for the rest. Across this sample there are under 550,000 clones, with over 10% seen only once. The ten largest clones add up to 0.045% to 0.05% of the sample. The specimen sequenced was naive CD4+ T cells from blood. Sample cell subset or site, as interpreted from the label and publication: true naive CD4+ T cells. These receptors were taken from a young woman in good health.

The genes are TRBV5-6 and TRBJ2-4, with D uncertain. Germline CDR1 is SGHDT and CDR2 is YYEEEE. V dropped 4 bases and J dropped 0 bases, with 11 bases sitting between them. The CDR3 consists of 15 residues. The CDR3 nucleotides read TGTGCCAGCAGCCTGACGGCTCTAGCCAAAAACATTCAGTACTTC. This codes for CASSLTALAKNIQYF.

V gene TRBV25-1 combines with J gene TRBJ2-7; D gene unclear. In germline, CDR1 is MGHDK, CDR2 SYGVNS. The CDR3 is 13 amino acids. V was clipped by 6 bases and J by 5 bases, with 14 bases between them. CDR3 loop: CASRESATDEQYF. In DNA, the CDR3 is TGTGCCAGCAGAGAGAGTGCGACGGACGAGCAGTACTTC.

V gene TRBV7-2 combines with J gene TRBJ2-2; 7 bases align to TRBD2. V shed 2 bases and J 3 bases; nucleotides not matched to a gene: 3. The CDR3 is 15 amino acids. CDR1 and CDR2 (germline): SGHTA, FQGNSA. The CDR3 coding sequence is TGTGCCAGCAGCTTAAGGCGGGGGTACACCGGGGAGCTGTTTTTT. The encoded protein is CASSLRRGYTGELFF.

This clone was found a few times. V and J are TRBV4-3 and TRBJ1-4; no clear D. There are 14 residues in the CDR3. Trimming stripped 0 bases from V and 5 bases from J, with 7 bases between. Germline V CDR1 and CDR2: LGHNA, YSLEER. This CDR3 reads CASSQDQRNEKLFF. CDR3 nucleotides: TGCGCCAGCAGCCAAGATCAAAGGAATGAAAAACTGTTTTTT.

This clone was counted only a few times. The genes are TRBV2 and TRBJ2-5, with D unclear. The germline V and J ends were trimmed by 8 bases and 5 bases, with 12 bases remaining between them. Germline loops: CDR1 SNHLY, CDR2 FYNNEI. CDR3 size: 12 residues. The CDR3 DNA sequence: TGTGCCAGCTTAGATCCCATTGAGACCCAGTACTTC. It encodes CASLDPIETQYF. The whole variable domain, filled in from reference TRBV2 and TRBJ2-5, reads EPEVTQTPSHQVTQMGQEVILRCVPISNHLYFYWYRQILGQKVEFLVSFYNNEISEKSEIFDDQFSVERPDGSNFTLKIRSTKLEDSAMYFCASLDPIETQYFGPGTRLLVL.